One sample yielded the 25 T cell receptor beta chains listed below, sequenced in a study of cytomegalovirus exposure and HLA in healthy donors. This PCR relied on a set of 60 Vbeta primers and 13 Jbeta primers. Assay: immunoSEQ multiplex PCR; the TCRdb copy retains only in-frame clones and omits some. Found here are over 250,000 clones, about nine tenths of them singletons; the top ten hold less than 4.5%. Sequenced input: PBMCs. Receptors originate from a man aged 40-50 years in good health and CMV-seropositive.

The rearrangement uses TRBV7-8 and TRBJ2-7, with 9 nucleotides matching TRBD2. The germline V gene has CDR1 SGHVS and CDR2 FQNEAQ. The length of the CDR3 is 15 residues. V gave up 1 base and J gave up 0 bases; unmatched junction bases: 1. CDR3 protein: CASSLEGLASYEQYF. CDR3 coding DNA: TGTGCCAGCAGCTTAGAGGGACTAGCCTCCTACGAGCAGTACTTC.

This chain connects TRBV28 to TRBJ2-7; a weak D match, TRBD1 (5 bases). V was cut by 4 bases and J by 3 bases, with 7 bases left in between. Germline lookup yields CDR1 MDHEN and CDR2 SYDVKM. CDR3 length: 12 amino acids. CDR3 sequence (DNA): TGTGCCAGCAGTTCCAGGGTCTACGAGCAGTACTTC. Its protein product is CASSSRVYEQYF.

The V and J genes are TRBV29-1 and TRBJ2-7, with TRBD1 as a possible D gene (6 bases). Trimming left V 6 bases short and J 4 bases short, with 13 bases between. The CDR3 totals 12 residues. Germline V CDR1 and CDR2: SQVTM, ANQGSEA. The CDR3 loop is CSVRDTAYEQYF. CDR3 coding DNA: TGCAGCGTCCGGGACACCGCGTACGAGCAGTACTTC.

The chain uses TRBV27 and TRBJ1-5, with 11 bases fitting TRBD1. With V trimmed by 2 bases and J by 6 bases, 9 bases remained unmatched. Germline-derived CDR1 and CDR2 are MNHEY and SMNVEV (reference sequence). The CDR3 is made up of 17 amino acids. DNA of the CDR3: TGTGCCAGCAGTTTAGTCGGACAGGGGGCGCGTGGTCAGCCCCAGCATTTT. Protein product: CASSLVGQGARGQPQHF.

The chain recombines TRBV4-1 with TRBJ2-1; TRBD1 is a possible D gene (5 bases). The CDR3 sequence is 14 residues long. The germline gives CDR1 MGHRA, CDR2 YSYEKL. V was pared by 0 bases and J by 9 bases, with 12 bases between. Here the CDR3 DNA reads TGCGCCAGCAGCCAAGACAGGGTTTTAGGTGAGCAGTTCTTC. Amino acid sequence: CASSQDRVLGEQFF.

The chain links TRBV2 to TRBJ1-6, with 9 bases fitting TRBD1. This CDR3 spans 14 amino acids. The J segment lost 10 bases and the V segment lost 8 bases, leaving 9 bases of the junction unmatched. CDR1 and CDR2 from the germline V gene are SNHLY and FYNNEI. In DNA, the CDR3 is TGTGCCAGCCTACCGGGACAGGGTTGGTCACCCCTCCACTTT. Protein product: CASLPGQGWSPLHF.

This chain connects TRBV18 to TRBJ2-3; D is perhaps TRBD2 (6 bases). The V and J ends lost 3 bases and 4 bases respectively, with 17 bases between them. Germline CDR1 is KGHSH and CDR2 is LQKENI. The CDR3 has 16 residues. CDR3 sequence (DNA): TGTGCCAGCTCACCGGCGGGGCAGGGTGGATCAGATACGCAGTATTTT. Protein: CASSPAGQGGSDTQYF.

The CDR3 bases are TGCGCCAGCAGCGTTGGACAGGGCCTTTACAATGAGCAGTTCTTC. It is translated as CASSVGQGLYNEQFF. This chain connects TRBV5-1 to TRBJ2-1, with 8 positions matching TRBD1. Germline V gene sequence: CDR1 SGHRS, CDR2 YFSETQ. The J segment lost 4 bases and the V segment lost 4 bases, leaving 7 bases of the junction unmatched. This CDR3 has 15 residues.

This clone was observed a few times. The chain links TRBV21-1 to TRBJ1-4; the D call in the table, TRBD1, was not verified against the DNA. TRBV21-1 is assigned pseudogene status. This CDR3 spans 14 amino acids. The CDR3 DNA is TGTGCCAGCTCCCCGGGACAGGGGAATGAAAAACTGTTTTTT. Its translation is CASSPGQGNEKLFF.

J is TRBJ2-7 and V is TRBV2; D remains ambiguous. This CDR3 contains 10 residues. The V gene lost 6 bases and the J gene lost 4 bases, with 4 bases spanning the gap. CDR1 and CDR2 (germline): SNHLY, FYNNEI. The CDR3 protein is CASSYYEQYF. The CDR3, as DNA: TGTGCCAGCAGCTATTACGAGCAGTACTTC.

The rearrangement joins TRBV6-1 to TRBJ2-1; TRBD1 aligns across 7 bases. The CDR3 consists of 15 residues. Per germline, CDR1 MNHNS and CDR2 SASEGT. J gave up 12 bases and V 5 bases, and 16 bases lay outside the gene matches. The CDR3 DNA follows: TGTGCCAGCAGTCGGGACAGAGCGTTCAATGACGGGCAGTTCTTC. Translating gives CASSRDRAFNDGQFF.

The V call is TRBV2, the J call TRBJ1-3; 8 nucleotides align to TRBD1. V lost 5 bases and J lost 6; bases outside the gene matches: 3. The CDR3 runs 13 residues. The germline V gene has CDR1 SNHLY and CDR2 FYNNEI. CDR3 bases: TGTGCCAGCAGTCTGACAGGGGTAAACACCATATATTTT. Amino acids: CASSLTGVNTIYF.

The genes are TRBV28 and TRBJ2-7; D possibly corresponds to TRBD2 (5 bases). Germline CDR1 is MDHEN and CDR2 is SYDVKM. V was cut by 3 bases and J by 5 bases, with 8 bases left in between. This CDR3 is built from 12 residues. The CDR3 loop is CASSFEGHEQYF. CDR3 nucleotide sequence: TGTGCCAGCAGTTTTGAGGGCCACGAGCAGTACTTC. The full variable domain, completed using reference TRBV28 and TRBJ2-7, is DVKVTQSSRYLVKRTGEKVFLECVQDMDHENMFWYRQDPGLGLRLIYFSYDVKMKEKGDIPEGYSVSREKKERFSLILESASTNQTSMYLCASSFEGHEQYFGPGTRLTVT.

This chain links TRBV2 with TRBJ1-5, with a tentative D call TRBD1 (6 bases). In germline, CDR1 is SNHLY, CDR2 FYNNEI. This CDR3 is built from 15 residues. Trimming removed 2 bases at V and 3 bases at J, with 11 bases between. The CDR3 bases are TGTGCCAGCAGTGAATTAGGGGACACCAATCAGCCCCAGCATTTT. Protein product: CASSELGDTNQPQHF.

This clone was recorded once. Within the sample, other DNA sequences also encode this same CDR3. This sequence joins TRBV5-1 and TRBJ1-1; D is possibly TRBD1 (6 bases). Germline loops: CDR1 SGHRS, CDR2 YFSETQ. V dropped 0 bases and J dropped 5 bases, with 11 bases sitting between them. The CDR3 is 14 amino acids. The CDR3 loop reads CASSLEVGGTEAFF. CDR3 DNA: TGCGCCAGCAGCTTGGAGGTAGGGGGAACTGAAGCTTTCTTT.

The J gene is TRBJ1-4, the V gene TRBV2, with a tentative D call TRBD1 (6 bases). This CDR3 has 13 residues. V gave up 7 bases and J gave up 7 bases, with 13 bases separating them. Germline CDR1 SNHLY, CDR2 FYNNEI. The CDR3: CASNGQRSEKLFF. The CDR3 DNA reads TGTGCCAGCAACGGACAGAGGAGTGAAAAACTGTTTTTT.

The chain carries TRBV27 and TRBJ2-7; TRBD1 might be the D (5 bases). Germline values: CDR1 MNHEY, CDR2 SMNVEV (reference sequence). V lost 4 bases and J lost 4, with 11 bases in between. The CDR3 length is 13 residues. CDR3 residues: CASSWGRSYEQYF. CDR3 nucleotide sequence: TGTGCCAGCAGTTGGGGCAGGTCGTACGAGCAGTACTTC.

A remark on this clone: The same CDR3 can be traced to other DNA sequences in this sample. V is TRBV5-1 and J is TRBJ2-1; 13 bases fit TRBD2. This CDR3 has 15 amino acids. The V segment lost 4 bases and the J segment 5 bases; nucleotides outside the gene matches: 3. The germline CDR1 and CDR2 sequences are SGHRS and YFSETQ. CDR3 in amino acids: CASSPLAGGNNEQFF. CDR3 DNA: TGCGCCAGCAGCCCACTAGCGGGAGGGAACAATGAGCAGTTCTTC.

The chain couples TRBV19 to TRBJ1-3; D uncertain. The ends were cut back, 4 bases at V and 8 bases at J, with 6 bases in the middle. Germline V gene lookup returns CDR1 LNHDA and CDR2 SQIVND (reference sequence). The CDR3 has 11 residues. The CDR3 is CASSNGDTIYF. The DNA for the CDR3 is TGTGCCAGTAGTAACGGGGACACCATATATTTT.

This clone was counted ten times or more. The V call is TRBV7-2, the J call TRBJ2-7, with 11 bases that match TRBD2. The V gene's germline CDR1 is SGHTA and CDR2 FQGNSA. The trim removed 4 bases at V and 5 bases at J, leaving 7 bases unmatched. The CDR3 length is 15 residues. The CDR3 region is CASSSLAGGEDEQYF. CDR3 in DNA: TGTGCCAGCAGCTCCTTAGCGGGAGGGGAGGACGAGCAGTACTTC. The full variable domain, with the rest looked up from reference TRBV7-2 and TRBJ2-7, is GAGVSQSPSNKVTEKGKDVELRCDPISGHTALYWYRQSLGQGLEFLIYFQGNSAPDKSGLPSDRFSAERTGGSVSTLTIQRTQQEDSAVYLCASSSLAGGEDEQYFGPGTRLTVT.

The chain links TRBV5-4 to TRBJ2-2, with a tentative D call TRBD2 (6 bases). V lost 1 base to trimming and J lost 7 bases, with 14 bases between them. The CDR3 consists of 15 residues. Germline-derived CDR1 and CDR2 are SGHNT and YYREEE (reference sequence). The CDR3 region has the DNA TGTGCCAGCAGCTTGCCGGGGGAGGAGGACGGGGAGCTGTTTTTT. Its protein product is CASSLPGEEDGELFF.

A note on this clone: Relative to the germline gene, one junction end is altered; a read error may explain this. The chain is built from TRBV10-3 and TRBJ2-5; D gene ambiguous. This CDR3 comprises 13 residues. CDR1 is ENHRY, CDR2 SYGVKD, per germline. CDR3 loop: CASSYGTGETQYF. The CDR3 nucleotides read TGTGCCAGCAGTTATGGTACGGGAGAGACCCAGTACTTC.

The genes are TRBV6-6 and TRBJ1-1; 9 bases match TRBD1. V trimming: 1 base; J trimming: 1 base; junction bases outside the gene matches: 1. Per the germline V gene, CDR1 is MNHNY and CDR2 is SVGAGI (reference sequence). This CDR3 is 15 amino acids long. The CDR3 DNA is TGTGCCAGCAGTTACTTGGGACAGGGGAACACTGAAGCTTTCTTT. This sequence encodes CASSYLGQGNTEAFF.

The gene calls are TRBV15 and TRBJ2-3, with TRBD1 matching 11 bases. The CDR3 extends over 16 amino acids. The V gene end was trimmed by 5 bases and the J gene end by 2 bases; junction bases not matched to a gene: 6. The germline V gene has CDR1 LNHNV and CDR2 YYDKDF (reference sequence). The CDR3 sequence: CATSAGQGDITDTQYF. The CDR3 DNA sequence: TGTGCCACCAGCGCGGGACAGGGGGATATCACAGATACGCAGTATTTT.

This chain's CDR3 is CASTSRGGSYGYTF. DNA for the CDR3: TGTGCCAGCACGTCCCGGGGCGGGAGCTATGGCTACACCTTC. The rearrangement links TRBV6-1 to TRBJ1-2; D is perhaps TRBD1 (5 bases). The CDR3 length is 14 residues. Trimming removed 7 bases from V and 4 bases from J, with 16 bases in between. Germline-derived CDR1 and CDR2 are MNHNS and SASEGT.